Listed below are T cell receptor beta chains from one sample, sequenced in a study of OX40 agonist ivuxolimab in advanced cancers. Clones were read by immunoSEQ multiplex PCR, and TCRdb kept only the in-frame ones, dropping some. This sample carries about 83,000 clones, around 84% of them seen once, and the ten largest clones take 6.5% to 8%. Sequencing was performed on CD4+ or CD8+ T cells sorted from blood, taken in a trial of the OX40 agonist ivuxolimab. The receptor set was obtained from an adult with an advanced solid tumor such as melanoma, head and neck, liver or kidney cancer. The CDR3 runs from the conserved cysteine through the conserved F or W. D genes are given only for firm matches. The size field is filled for only some rows; it gives once, few, many or a size class.

V gene,clone size,J gene,D gene,CDR3 protein,CDR3 DNA
TRBV27,few,TRBJ2-1,.,CASSQGYEQFF,TGTGCCAGCAGCCAGGGCTATGAGCAGTTCTTC
TRBV19,.,TRBJ2-5,.,CASMSSIGGETQYF,TGTGCCAGTATGTCCTCCATAGGTGGAGAGACCCAGTACTTC
TRBV10-2,.,TRBJ2-3,TRBD2,CASSTIRTSGGAGF,TGCGCCAGCAGCACGATTAGGACTAGCGGGGGGGCAGGGTTT
TRBV18,.,TRBJ2-3,TRBD1,CASSQQGALTDTQYF,TGTGCCAGCTCACAACAGGGGGCCCTCACAGATACGCAGTATTTT
TRBV4-3,.,TRBJ2-3,.,CASSRSWGGATDTQYF,TGCGCCAGCAGCCGCTCTTGGGGCGGGGCCACAGATACGCAGTATTTT
TRBV18,.,TRBJ1-1,.,CASSPGTSTWDTEAFF,TGTGCCAGCTCACCCGGGACTTCTACTTGGGACACTGAAGCTTTCTTT
TRBV6-5,.,TRBJ1-1,.,CASRGELRMNTEAFF,TGTGCCAGCAGGGGTGAGCTAAGGATGAACACTGAAGCTTTCTTT
TRBV30,.,TRBJ2-3,.,CAWSLGGTDTQYF,TGTGCCTGGAGTTTAGGGGGCACAGATACGCAGTATTTT
TRBV29-1,.,TRBJ1-2,.,CSAYGTSNYGYTF,TGCAGCGCCTACGGGACGTCTAACTATGGCTACACCTTC
TRBV20-1,.,TRBJ1-2,.,CSVKSRAGYTF,TGCAGTGTTAAATCCCGGGCTGGCTACACCTTC
TRBV6-1,.,TRBJ2-7,.,CASSEYGIYEQYF,TGTGCCAGCAGTGAATATGGGATCTACGAGCAGTACTTC
TRBV7-9,.,TRBJ2-1,TRBD2,CASSAHQRGGRDEQFF,TGTGCCAGCAGCGCCCACCAGCGGGGGGGCCGGGATGAGCAGTTCTTC
TRBV7-6,.,TRBJ2-1,.,CASSLVSTLNNEQFF,TGTGCCAGCAGCTTAGTATCGACCCTTAACAATGAGCAGTTCTTC
TRBV5-1,.,TRBJ2-1,TRBD2,CASSPGLAGGGEQFF,TGCGCCAGCAGCCCTGGACTAGCGGGGGGAGGTGAGCAGTTCTTC
TRBV27,.,TRBJ2-7,.,CASSFRTGSHEQYF,TGTGCCAGCAGCTTCAGAACAGGGTCGCACGAGCAGTACTTC
TRBV10-3,.,TRBJ2-7,TRBD1,CASGQGYEQYF,TGTGCCAGCGGACAGGGCTACGAGCAGTACTTC